This note documents a single T cell receptor beta chain sequence. No cognate antigen has been identified for it. No quality values exist for individual bases; no much larger clone is one base distant. These data originate in a study of blood T cell repertoires in COVID-19 (dated by TCRdb to 2020 to 2022). With respect to the entire study: Samples from collaborators originated in the United States, Italy and Spain and spanned both the acute and convalescent phases of COVID-19. Where available, HLA class I and class II types were obtained from metadata supplied by the sample provider rather than from assay-based typing. The prospective study material was composed of cDNA or gDNA derived from T cells, B-cell-depleted T cells, or PBMCs. The repertoires were made available in a free public database intended to serve as a resource for research on the immune response to SARS-CoV-2. Nearly every sample came with metadata listing a de-identified subject ID, COVID-19 status, age in years and sex. Deeply sampled blood TCRbeta repertoires from subjects exposed to, actively infected with, or recovered from COVID-19 were included in the dataset. The samples were drawn from two sources: the first 160 participants of the ongoing ImmuneRACE study, and 1,200 or so subjects contributed by 6 global collaborators.

TCRbeta CDR3 regions were amplified from genomic DNA by means of the immunoSEQ Assay, a bias-controlled multiplex PCR. The source study handled its data this way. Nucleated cell counts per sample were estimated from amplification of reference gene primers within the assay. To quantify the absolute abundance of each unique TCRbeta CDR3 rearrangement, sequence reads were collapsed and filtered. For each sample, productive Simpson clonality was calculated as the square root of Simpson's diversity index over productive rearrangements. Not all clones reach the TCRdb copy of this immuneACCESS table, which keeps in-frame sequences only. Checked studies attribute under half of the gap to unresolved V genes and leave the rest unexplained. V, J and clone size derive from that table, while D and trimming were established from the DNA sequence. The sample table records about 300,000 clones; approximately 88% of these occur just once. Approximately 8.5% of the sample is in the top ten clones.

V sheds 6 bases and J sheds 2 bases, leaving 8 bases between their ends. CDR1 SGHTA and CDR2 FQGNSA are derived from the germline V gene. Its CDR3 holds 13 amino acids, cysteine through phenylalanine. Here the CDR3 DNA is all that survives: 39 bases in frame from base 1. The collaborating institutions used their own protocols to collect whole blood in K2EDTA tubes. For TCRbeta analysis, collaborator samples were shipped as frozen whole blood, as isolated PBMCs, or as DNA extracted from either sample type. The investigation overall reported the following: The quantity of clinical and demographic metadata differed by source and by participant and was supplied without curation.

The clonotype was recovered from a man between 18 and 35 years old with active or convalescent COVID-19. Material for sequencing was peripheral blood. In this chain, TRBV7-2 is recombined with TRBJ1-5; the D gene remains uncertain. This receptor has the CDR3 CASSRLRNQPQHF. The DNA sequence is as follows: TGTGCCAGCAGTCGACTCCGCAATCAGCCCCAGCATTTT.